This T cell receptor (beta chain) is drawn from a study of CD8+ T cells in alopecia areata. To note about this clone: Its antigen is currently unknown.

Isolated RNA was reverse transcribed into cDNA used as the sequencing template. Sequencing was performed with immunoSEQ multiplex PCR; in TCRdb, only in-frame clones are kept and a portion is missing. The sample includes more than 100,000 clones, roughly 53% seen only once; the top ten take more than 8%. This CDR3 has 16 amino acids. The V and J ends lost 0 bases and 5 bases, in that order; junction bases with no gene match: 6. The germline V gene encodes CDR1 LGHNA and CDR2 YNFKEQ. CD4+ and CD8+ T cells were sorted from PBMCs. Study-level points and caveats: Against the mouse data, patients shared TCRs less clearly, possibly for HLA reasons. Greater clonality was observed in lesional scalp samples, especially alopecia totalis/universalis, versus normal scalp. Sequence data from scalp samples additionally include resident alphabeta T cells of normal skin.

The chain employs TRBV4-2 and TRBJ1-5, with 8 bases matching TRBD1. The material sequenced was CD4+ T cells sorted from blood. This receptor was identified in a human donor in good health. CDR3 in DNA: TGTGCCAGCAGCCAAGATCGTGACAGGGGCGATCAGCCCCAGCATTTT. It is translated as CASSQDRDRGDQPQHF.